What follows are 23 T cell receptor beta chains derived from one specimen sequenced in a study of long-term antiretroviral therapy in people with HIV. The immunoSEQ assay was v3.0, run at survey level. This table comes from immunoSEQ multiplex PCR, and its TCRdb copy is limited to in-frame clones, with some not included. The sample includes around 37,000 clones, 75% to 85% of them seen just once. Source: unsorted PBMCs, taken roughly 3.3 years after starting antiretroviral therapy. These receptors all come from a man younger than 30 with HIV.

This chain links TRBV15 with TRBJ2-3, with D possibly TRBD2 on 6 matching bases. The CDR3 is made up of 13 amino acids. V gave up 8 bases and J gave up 4 bases, with 13 bases separating them. The germline V gene has CDR1 LNHNV and CDR2 YYDKDF (reference sequence). Here the CDR3 DNA reads TGTGCCACCCCGGGAGAGGCCGCAGATACGCAGTATTTT. This sequence encodes CATPGEAADTQYF.

The V gene is TRBV28, the J gene TRBJ2-7, with D possibly matching TRBD1 (5 bases). The V end lost 2 bases, the J end lost 7 bases, and 6 bases lay between the germline ends. This CDR3 has 11 residues. CDR1 and CDR2 from the germline V gene are MDHEN and SYDVKM. For the CDR3, the DNA is TGTGCCAGCAGTTTACAGGGAGAGCAGTACTTC. This codes for CASSLQGEQYF.

This chain links TRBV5-1 with TRBJ1-5; D may be TRBD1 (6 bases). The CDR3 loop spans 18 amino acids. Germline V gene lookup returns CDR1 SGHRS and CDR2 YFSETQ. Trimming shortened V by 4 bases and J by 0 bases, and 20 bases separated the two germline ends. The CDR3 nucleotides are TGCGCCAGCAGCCTGGTGGGGACACCAAATTATAGCAATCAGCCCCAGCATTTT. Its protein product is CASSLVGTPNYSNQPQHF. Together with reference TRBV5-1 and TRBJ1-5, the CDR3 gives the full variable domain: KAGVTQTPRYLIKTRGQQVTLSCSPISGHRSVSWYQQTPGQGLQFLFEYFSETQRNKGNFPGRFSGRQFSNSRSEMNVSTLELGDSALYLCASSLVGTPNYSNQPQHFGDGTRLSIL.

This sequence joins TRBV10-3 and TRBJ2-7, with 11 bases that match TRBD1. The CDR3 runs to 16 residues. V dropped 3 bases and J dropped 3; count of bases not matched to a gene: 7. Per the germline V gene, CDR1 is ENHRY and CDR2 is SYGVKD. CDR3 sequence (DNA): TGTGCCATCAGTGACCTCTTGGGGACAGGGGGCTACGAGCAGTACTTC. Its translation is CAISDLLGTGGYEQYF.

This chain links TRBV2 with TRBJ2-1, with TRBD2 matching over 9 bases. The CDR3 consists of 16 residues. V lost 1 base to trimming and J lost 4 bases; unmatched junction nucleotides: 5. The germline V gene has CDR1 SNHLY and CDR2 FYNNEI. CDR3 nucleotides: TGTGCCAGCAGTGAAGAAGGCGGGGGGGGATACAATGAGCAGTTCTTC. This encodes CASSEEGGGGYNEQFF.

This clone appeared a few times. The CDR3 loop is CASSTRTGLVAFF. Written as DNA, the CDR3 is TGTGCCAGTAGTACAAGGACAGGGTTGGTAGCTTTCTTT. The genes are TRBV19 and TRBJ1-1, with 8 bases aligning to TRBD1. CDR1 and CDR2 (germline): LNHDA, SQIVND (reference sequence). The junction had 8 bases not matched to a gene; V was cut back by 4 bases and J by 10 bases. The CDR3 totals 13 residues.

The chain employs TRBV5-1 and TRBJ1-5; D not certain. V gave up 4 bases and J gave up 7 bases, with 12 bases separating them. This CDR3 is 13 amino acids long. From germline, CDR1 is SGHRS and CDR2 YFSETQ. CDR3 coding DNA: TGCGCCAGCAGCAGCGTTCCGGGACAGCCCCAGCATTTT. This encodes CASSSVPGQPQHF.

This chain connects TRBV5-6 to TRBJ2-7; the D call may be TRBD1 or TRBD2 (5 bases each). Germline V gene data show CDR1 as SGHDT and CDR2 as YYEEEE. The CDR3 has 15 residues. Between the trimmed V and J ends, which lost 0 bases and 0 bases, there was a span of 10 bases. The CDR3 DNA follows: TGTGCCAGCAGCTTGGCCCCCGGGACCTCCTACGAGCAGTACTTC. This sequence encodes CASSLAPGTSYEQYF.

The V call is TRBV7-9, the J call TRBJ2-4, with 9 bases identical to TRBD1. The V segment lost 5 bases and the J segment 0 bases; nucleotides outside the gene matches: 5. The germline V gene has CDR1 SEHNR and CDR2 FQNEAQ (reference sequence). This CDR3 spans 16 amino acids. The CDR3 protein is CASSPRTGEAKNIQYF. The CDR3 bases are TGTGCCAGCAGCCCCAGGACAGGGGAAGCCAAAAACATTCAGTACTTC.

V is TRBV9 and J is TRBJ2-3; TRBD2 matches 8 bases. V lost 2 bases, J lost 8 bases, and 22 bases stayed unmatched. Per the germline V gene, CDR1 is SGDLS and CDR2 is YYNGEE. The CDR3 runs to 19 residues. The CDR3 DNA follows: TGTGCCAGCAGCGTTCCACGTGATGGAGATAGCGGGGCCTCGGGTACGCAGTATTTT. Its protein is CASSVPRDGDSGASGTQYF.

The V and J genes are TRBV27 and TRBJ1-3; D is ambiguous. The CDR3 loop spans 16 amino acids. From germline, CDR1 is MNHEY and CDR2 SMNVEV (reference sequence). Trimming left V 4 bases short and J 0 bases short, with 13 bases between. The CDR3: CASSSSVGNSGNTIYF. The CDR3 DNA is TGTGCCAGCAGTTCCTCCGTTGGGAACTCTGGAAACACCATATATTTT.

The CDR3, as DNA: TGTGCCAGCAGTTCGGGACAGGGTATAGGCTACACCTTC. Its translation is CASSSGQGIGYTF. The rearrangement uses TRBV27 and TRBJ1-2; 9 nucleotides agree with TRBD1. Germline V gene lookup returns CDR1 MNHEY and CDR2 SMNVEV (reference sequence). V lost 4 bases, J lost 8 bases, and 5 bases stayed unmatched. The CDR3 has 13 residues.

This clone was detected only a few times. The V and J genes are TRBV27 and TRBJ2-7, with TRBD1 matching 7 bases. With 3 bases clipped from V and 2 bases from J, the junction kept 7 bases outside the gene matches. The CDR3 runs to 15 residues. From germline, CDR1 is MNHEY and CDR2 SMNVEV (reference sequence). CDR3 loop: CASSFSGTATYEQYF. CDR3 in DNA: TGTGCCAGCAGTTTCTCCGGGACAGCTACCTACGAGCAGTACTTC.

This clone was found a few times. This chain uses TRBV27 with TRBJ2-7; D gene unclear. CDR3 length equals 15 residues. The germline gives CDR1 MNHEY, CDR2 SMNVEV (reference sequence). The V end was cut by 7 bases, the J end by 1 base, with 17 bases between. This CDR3 reads CASTWAAKASYEQYF. The CDR3 coding sequence is TGTGCCAGCACATGGGCGGCGAAGGCATCCTACGAGCAGTACTTC.

This clone was found a few times. The chain employs TRBV5-4 and TRBJ1-2, with a possible D match to TRBD1 (5 bases). Germline V CDR1 and CDR2: SGHNT, YYREEE (reference sequence). V lost 2 bases and J lost 2, with 7 bases in between. The CDR3 loop spans 13 amino acids. The CDR3 protein is CASSFKGNYGYTF. The CDR3, as DNA: TGTGCCAGCAGCTTTAAGGGGAACTATGGCTACACCTTC.

This chain connects TRBV6-1 to TRBJ1-5; D uncertain. The CDR3 loop spans 13 amino acids. Germline-derived CDR1 and CDR2 are MNHNS and SASEGT. V shed 4 bases and J shed 2 bases, with 6 bases lying between them. The CDR3 is CASSGVGNQPQHF. CDR3 nucleotides: TGTGCCAGCAGTGGGGTGGGCAATCAGCCCCAGCATTTT.

V is TRBV7-9 and J is TRBJ2-7; D is ambiguous. The CDR3 has 15 amino acids. Germline CDR1 reads SEHNR; CDR2 reads FQNEAQ (reference sequence). The V gene lost 5 bases and the J gene lost 0 bases, with 14 bases spanning the gap. CDR3 DNA sequence: TGTGCCAGCAGCCAGGCCGCTAGGAGCTCCTACGAGCAGTACTTC. Amino acid sequence: CASSQAARSSYEQYF.

The V gene is TRBV19, the J gene TRBJ2-7; TRBD2 is a possible D gene (7 bases). With 5 bases removed from V and 2 bases from J, the gap between germline ends came to 16 bases. CDR1 is LNHDA and CDR2 is SQIVND in the germline V gene (reference sequence). CDR3 size: 15 residues. CDR3 loop: CASSARGGGTYEQYF. CDR3 nucleotides: TGTGCCAGTAGTGCAAGGGGGGGTGGCACCTACGAGCAGTACTTC.

V is TRBV10-3 and J is TRBJ2-5; the D gene is possibly TRBD1 (5 bases). Per the germline V gene, CDR1 is ENHRY and CDR2 is SYGVKD. The ends were cut back, 8 bases at V and 0 bases at J, with 7 bases in the middle. The CDR3 spans 12 residues. The CDR3 DNA reads as TGTGCCATCGGGGCCTACCAAGAGACCCAGTACTTC. Its protein is CAIGAYQETQYF.

This chain connects TRBV28 to TRBJ1-1; D unresolved. The CDR3 contains 13 residues. V shed 5 bases and J shed 0 bases, with 7 bases lying between them. Per germline, CDR1 MDHEN and CDR2 SYDVKM. In DNA, the CDR3 is TGTGCCAGCAGTACACCCGTGAACACTGAAGCTTTCTTT. Translated: CASSTPVNTEAFF.

V usage is TRBV28 and J usage is TRBJ2-7, with TRBD2 as a possible D gene (5 bases). V was pared by 2 bases and J by 3 bases, with 8 bases between. The CDR3 covers 13 residues. The germline V gene encodes CDR1 MDHEN and CDR2 SYDVKM. This CDR3 reads CASSLSGNYEQYF. DNA for the CDR3: TGTGCCAGCAGTTTAAGCGGCAACTACGAGCAGTACTTC.

The table lists this clone with a few counts. The chain carries TRBV2 and TRBJ2-7; D uncertain. The CDR3 contains 15 residues. In germline, CDR1 is SNHLY, CDR2 FYNNEI. Trimming stripped 5 bases from V and 0 bases from J, with 14 bases between. The CDR3 protein is CASSPGPNLSYEQYF. The CDR3 bases are TGTGCCAGCAGTCCAGGACCGAACCTCTCCTACGAGCAGTACTTC. Full variable domain (rest looked up from reference TRBV2 and TRBJ2-7): EPEVTQTPSHQVTQMGQEVILRCVPISNHLYFYWYRQILGQKVEFLVSFYNNEISEKSEIFDDQFSVERPDGSNFTLKIRSTKLEDSAMYFCASSPGPNLSYEQYFGPGTRLTVT.

The chain recombines TRBV7-6 with TRBJ1-1; no clear D. The V gene lost 2 bases and the J gene lost 3 bases, with 7 bases spanning the gap. CDR1 is SGHVS, CDR2 FNYEAQ, per germline. The CDR3 has 13 amino acids. The CDR3 coding sequence is TGTGCCAGCAGCTTACCACGGGACACTGAAGCTTTCTTT. It is translated as CASSLPRDTEAFF.